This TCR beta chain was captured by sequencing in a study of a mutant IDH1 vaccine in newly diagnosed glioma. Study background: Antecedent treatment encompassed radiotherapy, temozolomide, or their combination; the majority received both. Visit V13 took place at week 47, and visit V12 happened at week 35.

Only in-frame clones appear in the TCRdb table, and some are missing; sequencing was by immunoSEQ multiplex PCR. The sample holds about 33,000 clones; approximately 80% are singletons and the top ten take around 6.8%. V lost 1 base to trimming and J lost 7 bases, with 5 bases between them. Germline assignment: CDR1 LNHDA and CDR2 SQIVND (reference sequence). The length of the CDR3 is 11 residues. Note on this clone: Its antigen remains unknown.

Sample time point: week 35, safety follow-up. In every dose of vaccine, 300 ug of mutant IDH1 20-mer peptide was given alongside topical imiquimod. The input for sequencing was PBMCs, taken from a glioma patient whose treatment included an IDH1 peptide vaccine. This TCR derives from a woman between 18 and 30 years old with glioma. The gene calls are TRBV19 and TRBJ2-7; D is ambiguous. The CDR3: CASSIGEEQYF. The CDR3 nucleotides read TGTGCCAGTAGTATAGGCGAGGAGCAGTACTTC.